The clone carrying this T cell receptor (beta chain) has only one observation. This sample is drawn from a study of cytomegalovirus exposure and HLA in healthy donors. The PCR was carried out with 60 Vbeta primers and 13 Jbeta primers. Profiled with immunoSEQ multiplex PCR; TCRdb holds only in-frame clones, not every one. Here the sample spans under 200,000 clones, more than 65% being singletons. The clonotype originates from a woman aged 40 to 50 in good health and CMV-seropositive. The specimen sequenced was PBMCs.

In nucleotides, the CDR3 is TGTGCCAGCAGCTCTGGACAGGGACCGCAAGAGACCCAGTACTTC. Protein: CASSSGQGPQETQYF. The chain couples TRBV7-2 to TRBJ2-5, with TRBD1 matching 8 bases. Germline trimming cut 4 bases from V and 2 bases from J; bases unmatched to any gene: 6. In germline, CDR1 is SGHTA, CDR2 FQGNSA. CDR3 length equals 15 residues.